This T cell receptor beta chain was sequenced in a study of blood T cells in healthy people across ages. For the second PCR, which ran for roughly 6 to 12 cycles, a sample-barcoded 5' primer and a J-beta primer mix were used. MiXCR, run by TCRdb on the 5' RACE reads, gives a single entry per CDR3 protein. The sample holds around 870,000 distinct CDR3 sequences, less than 35% seen once. After removal of 1 base from V and 7 bases from J, the junction contained 12 bases not matched to a gene. Germline V lookup: CDR1 DFQATT, CDR2 SNEGSKA (reference sequence). This CDR3 has 18 residues. The receptor comes from a woman older than 75 in good health. Material: blood. V and J are TRBV20-1 and TRBJ2-1, with 14 positions matching TRBD2. Written as DNA, the CDR3 is TGCAGTGCTAGAGTTATACCGGGACTAGCGGGAGTGGGGAATGAGCAGTTCTTC. It translates to CSARVIPGLAGVGNEQFF.